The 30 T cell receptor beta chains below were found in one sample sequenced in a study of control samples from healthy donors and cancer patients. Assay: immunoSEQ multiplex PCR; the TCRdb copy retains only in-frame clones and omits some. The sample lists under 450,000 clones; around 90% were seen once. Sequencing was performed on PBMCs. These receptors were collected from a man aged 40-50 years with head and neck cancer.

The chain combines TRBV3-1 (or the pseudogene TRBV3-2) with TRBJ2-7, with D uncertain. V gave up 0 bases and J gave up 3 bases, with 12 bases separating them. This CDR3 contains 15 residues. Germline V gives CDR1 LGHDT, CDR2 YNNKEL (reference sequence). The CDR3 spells CASSQDPSAYYEQYF. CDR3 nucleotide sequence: TGTGCCAGCAGCCAAGATCCGTCGGCCTACTACGAGCAGTACTTC.

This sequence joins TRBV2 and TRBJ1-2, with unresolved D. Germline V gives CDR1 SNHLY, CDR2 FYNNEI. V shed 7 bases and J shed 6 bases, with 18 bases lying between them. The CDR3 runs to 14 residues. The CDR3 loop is CASNTLEPAHGYTF. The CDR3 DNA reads TGTGCCAGCAACACACTCGAACCGGCACATGGCTACACCTTC.

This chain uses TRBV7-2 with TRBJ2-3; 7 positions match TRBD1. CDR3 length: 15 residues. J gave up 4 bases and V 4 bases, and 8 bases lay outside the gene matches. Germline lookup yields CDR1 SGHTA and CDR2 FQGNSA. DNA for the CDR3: TGTGCCAGCAGCTGGTGGTCGCAGGGGGCAGATACGCAGTATTTT. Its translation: CASSWWSQGADTQYF.

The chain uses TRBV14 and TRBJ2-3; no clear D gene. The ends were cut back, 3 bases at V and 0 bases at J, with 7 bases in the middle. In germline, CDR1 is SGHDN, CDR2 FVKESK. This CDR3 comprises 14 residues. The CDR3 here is CASSHLQSTDTQYF. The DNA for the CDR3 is TGTGCCAGCAGCCACCTACAAAGCACAGATACGCAGTATTTT.

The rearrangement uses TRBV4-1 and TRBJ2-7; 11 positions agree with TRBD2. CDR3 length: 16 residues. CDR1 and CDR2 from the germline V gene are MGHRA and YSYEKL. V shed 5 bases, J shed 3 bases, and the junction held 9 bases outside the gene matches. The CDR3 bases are TGCGCCAGCAGCTACGGTCGACTAGCGGGAAGCTACGAGCAGTACTTC. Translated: CASSYGRLAGSYEQYF.

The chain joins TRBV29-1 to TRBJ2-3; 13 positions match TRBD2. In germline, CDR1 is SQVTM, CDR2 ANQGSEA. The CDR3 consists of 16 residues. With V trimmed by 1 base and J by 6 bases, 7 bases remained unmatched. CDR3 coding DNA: TGCAGCGTTGAAGGTTGGACTAGCGGGGGACGGGATACGCAGTATTTT. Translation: CSVEGWTSGGRDTQYF.

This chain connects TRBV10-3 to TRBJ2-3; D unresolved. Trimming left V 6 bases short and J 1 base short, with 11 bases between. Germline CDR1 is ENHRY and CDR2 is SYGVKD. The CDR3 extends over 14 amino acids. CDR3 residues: CAISPGRGTDTQYF. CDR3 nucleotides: TGTGCCATCAGCCCGGGCCGAGGCACAGATACGCAGTATTTT.

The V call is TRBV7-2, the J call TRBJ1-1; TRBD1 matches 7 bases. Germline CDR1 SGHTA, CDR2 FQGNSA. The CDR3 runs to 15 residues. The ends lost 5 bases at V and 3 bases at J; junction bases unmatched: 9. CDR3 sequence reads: CASSIKQGIDTEAFF. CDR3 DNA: TGTGCCAGCAGCATTAAACAGGGGATTGACACTGAAGCTTTCTTT.

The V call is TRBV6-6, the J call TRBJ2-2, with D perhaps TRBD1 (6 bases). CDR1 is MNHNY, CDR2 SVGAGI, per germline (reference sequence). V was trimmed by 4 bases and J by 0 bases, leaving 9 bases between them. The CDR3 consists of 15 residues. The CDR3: CASSFRTANTGELFF. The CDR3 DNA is TGTGCCAGCAGTTTCCGGACAGCGAACACCGGGGAGCTGTTTTTT.

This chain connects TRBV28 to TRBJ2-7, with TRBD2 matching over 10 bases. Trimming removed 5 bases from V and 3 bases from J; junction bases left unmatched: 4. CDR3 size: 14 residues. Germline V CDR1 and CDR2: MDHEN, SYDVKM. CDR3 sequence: CASSVAGGHYEQYF. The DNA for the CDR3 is TGTGCCAGCAGTGTAGCGGGAGGCCACTACGAGCAGTACTTC.

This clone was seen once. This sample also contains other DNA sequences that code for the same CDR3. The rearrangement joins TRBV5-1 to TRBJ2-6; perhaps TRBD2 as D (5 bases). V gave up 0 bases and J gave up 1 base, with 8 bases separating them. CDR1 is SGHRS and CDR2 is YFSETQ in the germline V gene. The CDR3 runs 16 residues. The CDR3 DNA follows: TGCGCCAGCAGCTTGGGGGGAGAATCTGGGGCCAACGTCCTGACTTTC. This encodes CASSLGGESGANVLTF.

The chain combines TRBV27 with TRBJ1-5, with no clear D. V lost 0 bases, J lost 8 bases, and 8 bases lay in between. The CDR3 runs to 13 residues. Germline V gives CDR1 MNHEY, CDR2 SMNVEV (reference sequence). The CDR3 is CASSLSFPKPQHF. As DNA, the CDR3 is TGTGCCAGCAGTTTATCGTTTCCCAAGCCCCAGCATTTT.

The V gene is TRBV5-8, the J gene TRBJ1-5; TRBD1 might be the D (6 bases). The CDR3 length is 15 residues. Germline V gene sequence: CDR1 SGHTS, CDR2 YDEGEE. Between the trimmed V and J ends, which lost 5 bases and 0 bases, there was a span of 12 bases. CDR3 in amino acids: CASSPGQNSNQPQHF. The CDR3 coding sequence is TGTGCCAGCAGTCCCGGACAGAATAGCAATCAGCCCCAGCATTTT.

The CDR3 nucleotides read TGTGCCAGTACCCTACGGAGCAGGAACACCGGGGAGCTGTTTTTT. This gives the protein CASTLRSRNTGELFF. The V call is TRBV19, the J call TRBJ2-2; D unclear. CDR3 length: 15 amino acids. V was clipped by 7 bases and J by 1 base, with 13 bases between them. Per germline, CDR1 LNHDA and CDR2 SQIVND (reference sequence).

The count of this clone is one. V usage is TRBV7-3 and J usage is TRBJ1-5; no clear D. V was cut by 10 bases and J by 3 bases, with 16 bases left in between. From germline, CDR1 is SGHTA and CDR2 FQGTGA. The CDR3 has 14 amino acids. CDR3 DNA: TGTGCCAACAGAGCTGGTTGTAACAATCAGCCCCAGCATTTT. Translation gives CANRAGCNNQPQHF.

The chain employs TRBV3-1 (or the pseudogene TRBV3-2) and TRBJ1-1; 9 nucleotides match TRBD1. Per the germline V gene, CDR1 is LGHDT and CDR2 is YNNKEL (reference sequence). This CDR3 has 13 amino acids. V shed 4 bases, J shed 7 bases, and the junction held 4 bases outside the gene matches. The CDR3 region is CASSPRQGDEAFF. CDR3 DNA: TGTGCCAGCAGCCCCCGACAGGGGGATGAAGCTTTCTTT.

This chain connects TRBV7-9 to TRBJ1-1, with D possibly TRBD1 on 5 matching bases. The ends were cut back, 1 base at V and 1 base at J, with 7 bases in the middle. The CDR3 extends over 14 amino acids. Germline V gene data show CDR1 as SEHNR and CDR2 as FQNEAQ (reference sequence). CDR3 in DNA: TGTGCCAGCAGCTTAGGACAGACGAACACTGAAGCTTTCTTT. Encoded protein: CASSLGQTNTEAFF.

The CDR3 sequence is CASSFPTGVNSPLHF. CDR3 in DNA: TGTGCCAGCAGCTTCCCCACAGGGGTTAATTCACCCCTCCACTTT. The V call is TRBV7-2, the J call TRBJ1-6, with TRBD1 matching over 7 bases. The CDR3 has 15 amino acids. Germline values: CDR1 SGHTA, CDR2 FQGNSA. Unmatched junction bases numbered 5, after V lost 3 bases and J lost 6 bases.

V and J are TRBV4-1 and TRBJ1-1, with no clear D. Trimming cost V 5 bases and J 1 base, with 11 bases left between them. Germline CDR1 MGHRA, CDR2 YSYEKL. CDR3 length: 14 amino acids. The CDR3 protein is CASSKLGGNTEAFF. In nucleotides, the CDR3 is TGCGCCAGCAGCAAGTTGGGAGGGAACACTGAAGCTTTCTTT.

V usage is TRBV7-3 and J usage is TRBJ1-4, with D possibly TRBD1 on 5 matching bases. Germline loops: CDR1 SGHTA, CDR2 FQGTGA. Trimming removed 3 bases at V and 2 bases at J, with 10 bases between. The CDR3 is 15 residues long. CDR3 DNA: TGTGCCAGCAGCTTGGGACCCGGCACTAATGAAAAACTGTTTTTT. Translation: CASSLGPGTNEKLFF.

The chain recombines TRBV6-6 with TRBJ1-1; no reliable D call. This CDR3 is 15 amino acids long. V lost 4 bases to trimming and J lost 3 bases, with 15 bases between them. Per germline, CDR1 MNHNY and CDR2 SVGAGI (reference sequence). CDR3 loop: CASSWFKGRYTEAFF. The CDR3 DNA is TGTGCCAGCAGTTGGTTTAAGGGCCGTTACACTGAAGCTTTCTTT.

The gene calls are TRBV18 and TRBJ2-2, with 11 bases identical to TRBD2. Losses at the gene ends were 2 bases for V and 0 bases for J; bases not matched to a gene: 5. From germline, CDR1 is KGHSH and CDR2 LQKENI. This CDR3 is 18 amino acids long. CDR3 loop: CASSPRTSGRANTGELFF. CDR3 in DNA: TGTGCCAGCTCACCAAGGACTAGCGGGCGGGCGAACACCGGGGAGCTGTTTTTT. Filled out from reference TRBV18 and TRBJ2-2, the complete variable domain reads NAGVMQNPRHLVRRRGQEARLRCSPMKGHSHVYWYRQLPEEGLKFMVYLQKENIIDESGMPKERFSAEFPKEGPSILRIQQVVRGDSAAYFCASSPRTSGRANTGELFFGEGSRLTVL.

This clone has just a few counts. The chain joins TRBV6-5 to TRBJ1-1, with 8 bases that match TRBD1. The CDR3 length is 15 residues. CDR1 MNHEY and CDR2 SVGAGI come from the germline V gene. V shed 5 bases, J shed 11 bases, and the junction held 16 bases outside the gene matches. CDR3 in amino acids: CASSLIPRATGGAFF. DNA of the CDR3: TGTGCCAGCAGTCTTATCCCCCGGGCCACAGGGGGGGCTTTCTTT.

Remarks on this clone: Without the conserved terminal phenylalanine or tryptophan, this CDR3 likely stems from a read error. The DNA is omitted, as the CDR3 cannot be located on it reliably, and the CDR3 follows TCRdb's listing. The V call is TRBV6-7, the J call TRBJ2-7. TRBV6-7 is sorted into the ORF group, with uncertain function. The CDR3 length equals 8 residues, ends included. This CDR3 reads CASSWPGL.

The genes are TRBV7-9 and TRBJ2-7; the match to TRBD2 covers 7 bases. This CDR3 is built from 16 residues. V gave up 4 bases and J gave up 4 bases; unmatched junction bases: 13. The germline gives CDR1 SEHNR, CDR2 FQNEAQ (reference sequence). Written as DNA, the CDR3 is TGTGCCAGCAGCTCGGGTCGGGTTCTCGGGGGGTACGAGCAGTACTTC. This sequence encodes CASSSGRVLGGYEQYF.

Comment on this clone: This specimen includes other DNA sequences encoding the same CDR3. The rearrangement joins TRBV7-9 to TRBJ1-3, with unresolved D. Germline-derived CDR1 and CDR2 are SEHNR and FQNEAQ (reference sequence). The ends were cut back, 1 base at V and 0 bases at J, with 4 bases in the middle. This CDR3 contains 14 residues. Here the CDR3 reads CASSLGSSGNTIYF. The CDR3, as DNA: TGTGCCAGCAGCTTAGGCAGCTCTGGAAACACCATATATTTT.

DNA for the CDR3: TGTGCCAGCAGCCCGAGTGTGGGGAAAGTAGGGTACACTGAAGCTTTCTTT. It is translated as CASSPSVGKVGYTEAFF. The rearrangement links TRBV11-2 to TRBJ1-1, with D uncertain. V was pared by 5 bases and J by 3 bases, with 22 bases between. Germline lookup yields CDR1 SGHAT and CDR2 FQNNGV. The length of the CDR3 is 17 residues.

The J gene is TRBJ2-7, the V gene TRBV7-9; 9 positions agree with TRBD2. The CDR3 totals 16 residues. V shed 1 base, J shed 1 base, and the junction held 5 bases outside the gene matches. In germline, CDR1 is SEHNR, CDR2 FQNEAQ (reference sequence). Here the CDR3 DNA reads TGTGCCAGCAGCTTAGAGCCTAGCGGGATTTCCTACGAGCAGTACTTC. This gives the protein CASSLEPSGISYEQYF.

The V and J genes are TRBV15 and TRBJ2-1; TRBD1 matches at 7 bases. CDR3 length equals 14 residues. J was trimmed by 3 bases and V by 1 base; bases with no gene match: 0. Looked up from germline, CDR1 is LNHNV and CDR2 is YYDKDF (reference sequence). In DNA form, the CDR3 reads TGTGCCACCAGCAGAGGACAGGGCTACAATGAGCAGTTCTTC. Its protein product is CATSRGQGYNEQFF.

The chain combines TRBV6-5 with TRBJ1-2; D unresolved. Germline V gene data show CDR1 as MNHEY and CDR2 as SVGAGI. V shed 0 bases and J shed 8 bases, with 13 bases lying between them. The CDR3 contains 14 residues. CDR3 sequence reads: CASSYSMVFGGYTF. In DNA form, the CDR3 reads TGTGCCAGCAGTTACTCCATGGTGTTCGGCGGCTACACCTTC.